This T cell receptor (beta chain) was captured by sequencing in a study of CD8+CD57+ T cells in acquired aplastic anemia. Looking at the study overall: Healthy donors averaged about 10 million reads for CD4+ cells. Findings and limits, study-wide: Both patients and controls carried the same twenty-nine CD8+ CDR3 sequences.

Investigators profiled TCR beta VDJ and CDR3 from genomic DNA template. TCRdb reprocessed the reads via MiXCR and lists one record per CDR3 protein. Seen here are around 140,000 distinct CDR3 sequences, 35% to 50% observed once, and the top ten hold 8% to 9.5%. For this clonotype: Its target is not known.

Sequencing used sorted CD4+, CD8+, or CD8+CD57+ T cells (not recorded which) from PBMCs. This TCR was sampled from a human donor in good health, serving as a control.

For the CDR3, the DNA is TGTGCCAGCTCACACCTGTCCGGCAGGGTGGGGACCCAGTACTTC. Protein sequence: CASSHLSGRVGTQYF. The J gene is TRBJ2-5, the V gene TRBV9, with D possibly TRBD1 on 5 matching bases. This CDR3 is built from 15 residues. Germline V gives CDR1 SGDLS, CDR2 YYNGEE. Trimming took 7 bases from V and 7 from J, leaving 23 bases between them. Using reference TRBV9 and TRBJ2-5 for the parts outside the CDR3, the full variable domain is DSGVTQTPKHLITATGQRVTLRCSPRSGDLSVYWYQQSLDQGLQFLIQYYNGEERAKGNILERFSAQQFPDLHSELNLSSLELGDSALYFCASSHLSGRVGTQYFGPGTRLLVL.